These 8 T cell receptor beta chains came from one sample sequenced in a study of blood T cells in healthy people across ages. Alongside a J-beta primer mix, a sample-barcoded 5' primer served in a second PCR lasting roughly 6 to 11 cycles. In TCRdb, the 5' RACE reads were re-called with MiXCR into one record per CDR3 protein. The table has 800,000 or so distinct CDR3 sequences, approximately 25% seen once. This sample also appeared in a second study, on T cells of mothers and their children.

What was sequenced was blood. These receptor sequences come from a boy between 5 and 17 years old in good health.

The chain links TRBV18 to TRBJ2-7, with TRBD1 as a possible D gene (6 bases). This CDR3 is built from 15 residues. The germline CDR1 and CDR2 sequences are KGHSH and LQKENI. V dropped 5 bases and J dropped 3 bases, with 17 bases sitting between them. The CDR3 DNA sequence: TGTGCCAGCTCAAGGGGGACCGACATATTCTACGAGCAGTACTTC. It specifies CASSRGTDIFYEQYF.

This clonotype was observed a few times. The gene calls are TRBV28 and TRBJ2-7, with D possibly matching TRBD1 (5 bases). Germline V gives CDR1 MDHEN, CDR2 SYDVKM. The germline V and J ends were trimmed by 4 bases and 4 bases, with 17 bases remaining between them. The CDR3 totals 15 residues. The CDR3 bases are TGTGCCAGCAGTTCCAAGGGGCTGCTCGGATACGAGCAGTACTTC. Protein product: CASSSKGLLGYEQYF.

This clonotype was recorded a few times. J is TRBJ2-1 and V is TRBV10-3; TRBD2 agrees at 9 bases. The J segment lost 6 bases and the V segment lost 0 bases, leaving 6 bases of the junction unmatched. The CDR3 is 16 amino acids. The germline gives CDR1 ENHRY, CDR2 SYGVKD. The CDR3 DNA reads TGTGCCATCAGTGAGTCTGGAGCGGGGGGTCCCAATGAGCAGTTCTTC. Amino acids: CAISESGAGGPNEQFF.

The V and J genes are TRBV9 and TRBJ2-7; D gene unclear. Germline V gene sequence: CDR1 SGDLS, CDR2 YYNGEE. Trimming pared 0 bases from V and 3 bases from J, leaving 10 bases between. There are 14 residues in the CDR3. The CDR3 DNA reads as TGTGCCAGCAGCGTAGACGGGTCACTCTACGAGCAGTACTTC. Translated, it gives CASSVDGSLYEQYF.

V usage is TRBV7-2 and J usage is TRBJ2-5, with TRBD2 matching over 8 bases. Trimming at V came to 4 bases and at J to 7 bases, leaving 5 bases not matched to a gene. In germline, CDR1 is SGHTA, CDR2 FQGNSA. This CDR3 is 13 amino acids long. This CDR3 reads CASSSGRGGTQYF. The CDR3 nucleotides read TGTGCCAGCAGCTCCGGACGGGGGGGGACCCAGTACTTC.

The rearrangement joins TRBV28 to TRBJ1-6; tentatively, D is TRBD1 (6 bases). Germline loops: CDR1 MDHEN, CDR2 SYDVKM. This CDR3 has 15 amino acids. Trimming shortened V by 8 bases and J by 0 bases, and 11 bases separated the two germline ends. In DNA, the CDR3 is TGTGCCAGCCAAGACAGGAGCTCCTATAATTCACCCCTCCACTTT. Translated, it gives CASQDRSSYNSPLHF.

This chain connects TRBV29-1 to TRBJ2-7, with TRBD1 identical over 8 bases. Per the germline V gene, CDR1 is SQVTM and CDR2 is ANQGSEA. The CDR3 runs 15 residues. V lost 5 bases to trimming and J lost 2 bases; unmatched junction nucleotides: 11. Written as DNA, the CDR3 is TGCAGCGTTATCGGGACAGGTCATTCCCCCTACGAGCAGTACTTC. It codes for CSVIGTGHSPYEQYF.

V usage is TRBV7-8 and J usage is TRBJ2-1; 10 bases line up with TRBD1. The CDR3 has 16 amino acids. The trim removed 6 bases at V and 2 bases at J, leaving 7 bases unmatched. Per the germline V gene, CDR1 is SGHVS and CDR2 is FQNEAQ. The CDR3 loop is CASRGVGTGAYNEQFF. DNA of the CDR3: TGTGCCAGCAGAGGGGTGGGGACAGGGGCCTACAATGAGCAGTTCTTC.